Listed below are T cell receptor beta chains from one sample, sequenced in a study of identical twins. From the 5' RACE reads, TCRdb called clonotypes with MiXCR, one entry per CDR3 protein. The sample carries about 530,000 distinct CDR3 sequences, 20% to 25% recorded once. The same sample was also used in a study of yellow fever vaccine responses in identical twins.

The sample taken for sequencing was CD4+ T cells sorted from blood. The receptors were sampled from a woman under 30 in good health. The conserved cysteine and the conserved F or W are not part of the CDR3 here. Clone size is stated in some rows and not others, as once, few, many or a class when expanded.

size,V,CDR3
few,TRBV28,ASSQILGGYGYT
few,TRBV4-1,ASSQDTVLGNEKLF
few,TRBV10-2,ASSGIVGATSSYNEQF
.,TRBV20-1,SAVPTVAYEQY
.,TRBV2,ASSSNLQGTDTQY
.,TRBV11-3,ASSFGQAPDTQY
few,TRBV20-1,SAHRGDEQY
few,TRBV29-1,SVGYHRAGGPLDTGELF
.,TRBV7-9,ASSPPTGPGTEAF
.,TRBV4-1,ASSLVQGGQETQY
.,TRBV5-1,ASSLAWGNHQETQY
few,TRBV28,ASSLGQGGAYEQY
.,TRBV5-1,ASSLATGDEQF
many,TRBV5-1,ASSLESSYNEQF
few,TRBV6-1,ASSEGPYGYT
once,TRBV19,ASRQTTGNYGYT
.,TRBV12-3/TRBV12-4,ASSLSQGYTGELF
few,TRBV12-3/TRBV12-4,ASSFRPEWGYT
.,TRBV6-5,ASSYSTGAGQPQH
few,TRBV6-1,ASSEAQRNTEAF
few,TRBV24-1,ATSEPYSQGAETQY
few,TRBV12-3/TRBV12-4,ASSPGQGSIREKLF
few,TRBV14,ATIAGNTEAF
few,TRBV12-3/TRBV12-4,ASSSDEYTEAF
.,TRBV7-2,ASSLQGSAGEQF
.,TRBV20-1,SAAGRQETQY
.,TRBV5-1,ASSLGLAGASYNEQF